This entry describes one TCR beta chain. These data come from a study of blood T cell repertoires in COVID-19. Study details: Donors in the United States, Italy and Spain gave samples during acute or convalescent COVID-19. T cells, B-cell-depleted T cells, or PBMCs provided the cDNA or gDNA that served as material.

The CDR3 contains 15 residues. Germline values: CDR1 SGHTA, CDR2 FQGTGA. Trimming stripped 1 base from V and 7 bases from J, with 11 bases between. In the original workflow: Reference gene primer amplification gave estimated nucleated cell counts. Data came from immunoSEQ multiplex PCR; TCRdb stores just in-frame clones and leaves some out. The DNA gave D and trimming, while V, J and clone size come from that table. The sample yields roughly 140,000 clones, more than 75% seen once. Specimen: peripheral blood. This TCR derives from a woman aged 40 to 50 with acute or convalescent COVID-19. The chain recombines TRBV7-3 with TRBJ1-6, with D perhaps matching TRBD1 (5 bases). CDR3 DNA sequence: TGTGCCAGCAGCTTAAGCGGGACGGAGAATTCACCCCTCCACTTT. Translated, it gives CASSLSGTENSPLHF. Combining the CDR3 with reference TRBV7-3 and TRBJ1-6 gives the whole variable domain GAGVSQTPSNKVTEKGKYVELRCDPISGHTALYWYRQSLGQGPEFLIYFQGTGAADDSGLPNDRFFAVRPEGSVSTLKIQRTERGDSAVYLCASSLSGTENSPLHFGNGTRLTVT.